This entry concerns a single T cell receptor beta chain. The antigen is undetermined. The entry originates in a study of cytomegalovirus exposure and HLA in healthy donors. Germline CDR1 and CDR2: SGDLS and YYNGEE. Trimming at V came to 0 bases and at J to 1 base, leaving 1 base not matched to a gene. The CDR3 consists of 16 residues. The PCR ran on 60 Vbeta and 13 Jbeta primers. TCRdb's table, derived via immunoSEQ multiplex PCR, lists solely in-frame clones and lacks some. Of about 140,000 clones listed, roughly three quarters were seen once; the top ten hold around 14%. The study, taken as a whole, reports: As was reported, the classifier diagnosed cytomegalovirus status with high specificity and sensitivity. Whilst most TCR sequences proved rare, a subset of public TCRs occurred across many donors.

Sequenced: PBMCs. This chain joins TRBV9 and TRBJ2-5, with 12 bases that match TRBD2. The sequence was obtained from a woman aged 40 to 49 in good health and CMV-seronegative. Written as DNA, the CDR3 is TGTGCCAGCAGCGTAGCGACTAGCGGGGGCCAAGAGACCCAGTACTTC. Translated: CASSVATSGGQETQYF. Based on the CDR3 plus reference TRBV9 and TRBJ2-5, the full variable domain is DSGVTQTPKHLITATGQRVTLRCSPRSGDLSVYWYQQSLDQGLQFLIQYYNGEERAKGNILERFSAQQFPDLHSELNLSSLELGDSALYFCASSVATSGGQETQYFGPGTRLLVL.